These 4 T cell receptor beta chains were sequenced from one sample in a study of T cell responses to AZD1222 COVID-19 vaccine. Assay: immunoSEQ multiplex PCR; the TCRdb copy retains only in-frame clones and omits some. The table has approximately 68,000 clones, about nine tenths seen once. The starting material was peripheral blood, obtained on day 0 of AZD1222 vaccination. The receptors come from an adult in good health.

The rearrangement links TRBV4-2 to TRBJ2-1; 8 bases map to TRBD1. The CDR3 runs 15 residues. V lost 4 bases to trimming and J lost 4 bases; unmatched junction nucleotides: 6. Germline V gene data show CDR1 as LGHNA and CDR2 as YNFKEQ. The CDR3 nucleotides read TGTGCCAGCAGCCCCGGACAGGGAGCTTACAATGAGCAGTTCTTC. This encodes CASSPGQGAYNEQFF.

The chain combines TRBV30 with TRBJ2-7, with no clear D. Looked up from germline, CDR1 is GTSNPN and CDR2 is SVGIG (reference sequence). V was shortened by 4 bases and J by 10 bases, with 20 bases between the two germline ends. The CDR3 extends over 13 amino acids. The CDR3 loop is CAWILPPAQEQYF. The CDR3 DNA reads TGTGCCTGGATCCTGCCCCCCGCCCAGGAACAGTACTTC. The variable domain in full, with the rest retrieved from reference TRBV30 and TRBJ2-7, is SQTIHQWPATLVQPVGSPLSLECTVEGTSNPNLYWYRQAAGRGLQLLFYSVGIGQISSEVPQNLSASRPQDRQFILSSKKLLLSDSGFYLCAWILPPAQEQYFGPGTRLTVT.

This clone was counted once. V usage is TRBV7-2 and J usage is TRBJ2-1; D call uncertain. The CDR3 runs 15 residues. Germline CDR1 and CDR2: SGHTA and FQGNSA. Trimming took off 0 bases at V and 1 base at J, with 7 bases between the two ends. The CDR3: CASSLAARSYNEQFF. As DNA, the CDR3 is TGTGCCAGCAGCTTAGCCGCTAGGTCCTACAATGAGCAGTTCTTC.

V gene TRBV7-9 combines with J gene TRBJ1-5; the D is unclear. This CDR3 has 17 residues. V lost 3 bases to trimming and J lost 0 bases, with 15 bases between them. The germline V gene has CDR1 SEHNR and CDR2 FQNEAQ (reference sequence). In DNA form, the CDR3 reads TGTGCCAGCAGCTTGGGAGGCGTAAGAGATAGCAATCAGCCCCAGCATTTT. Its translation is CASSLGGVRDSNQPQHF.